This T cell receptor (beta chain) emerged from a study of response to subunit inactivated influenza vaccine. Study-wide findings and caveats: It was the authors' suggestion that each seasonal influenza vaccination recruits few new T cells.

TCRdb independently ran MiXCR on the RT-PCR reads; one entry per CDR3 protein. The sample shows roughly 570,000 distinct CDR3 sequences, around 15% of them seen only once. The V gene lost 3 bases and the J gene lost 0 bases, with 16 bases spanning the gap. CDR1 is MNHNS and CDR2 is SASEGT in the germline V gene. CDR3 length: 17 amino acids. A remark on this clonotype: The antigen is unknown.

This sequence was found in a middle-aged man who received an inactivated influenza vaccine. The V gene is TRBV6-1, the J gene TRBJ2-3, with D possibly called TRBD1 or TRBD2 (5 bases each). The starting material was PBMCs from blood, obtained 11 to 12 days after vaccination. The CDR3 reads CASSDRPAGASTDTQYF. CDR3 nucleotide sequence: TGTGCCAGCAGTGACCGACCGGCCGGGGCTAGCACAGATACGCAGTATTTT.